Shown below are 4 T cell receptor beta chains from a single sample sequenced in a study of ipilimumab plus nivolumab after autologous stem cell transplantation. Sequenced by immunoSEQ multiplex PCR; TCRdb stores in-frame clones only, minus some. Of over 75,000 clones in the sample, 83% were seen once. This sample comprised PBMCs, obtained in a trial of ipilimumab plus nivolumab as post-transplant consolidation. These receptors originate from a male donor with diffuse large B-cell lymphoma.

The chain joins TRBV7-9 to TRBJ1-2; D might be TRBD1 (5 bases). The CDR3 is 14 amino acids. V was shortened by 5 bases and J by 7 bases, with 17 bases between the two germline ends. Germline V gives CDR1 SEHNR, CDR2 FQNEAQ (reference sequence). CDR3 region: CASSQGTGGGGYTF. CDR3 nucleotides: TGTGCCAGCAGCCAAGGGACGGGCGGAGGTGGCTACACCTTC.

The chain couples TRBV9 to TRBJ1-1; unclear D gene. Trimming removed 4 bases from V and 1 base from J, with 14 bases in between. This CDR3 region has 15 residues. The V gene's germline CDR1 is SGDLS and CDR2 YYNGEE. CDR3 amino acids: CASSPPPRTNTEAFF. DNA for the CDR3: TGTGCCAGCAGCCCTCCCCCCCGGACGAACACTGAAGCTTTCTTT.

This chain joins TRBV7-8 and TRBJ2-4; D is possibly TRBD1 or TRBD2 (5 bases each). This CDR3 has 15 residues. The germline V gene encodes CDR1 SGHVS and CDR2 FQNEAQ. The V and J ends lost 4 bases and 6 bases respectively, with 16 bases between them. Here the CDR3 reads CASSSYEGRGNIQYF. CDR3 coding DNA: TGTGCCAGCAGCTCATACGAGGGGCGCGGAAACATTCAGTACTTC.

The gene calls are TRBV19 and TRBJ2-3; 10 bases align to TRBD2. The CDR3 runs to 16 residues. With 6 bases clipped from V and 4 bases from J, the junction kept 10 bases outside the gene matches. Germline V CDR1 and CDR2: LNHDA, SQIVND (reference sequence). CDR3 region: CASSQTSGFISDTQYF. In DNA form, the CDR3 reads TGTGCCAGTAGCCAGACTAGCGGGTTTATCTCAGATACGCAGTATTTT.